Each of the 9 T cell receptor beta chains below was sequenced from the same sample in a study of Graves' ophthalmopathy and Graves' hyperthyroidism. The authors amplified TCR beta CDR3 regions from RNA transcripts. HTBI primers were used in a first-round RT-PCR, which preceded a second-round multiplex PCR. TCRdb redid the calling of the multiplex PCR reads with MiXCR, one entry per CDR3 protein. The sample holds roughly 230,000 distinct CDR3 sequences, around a fifth seen once. The specimen was peripheral blood. These TCRs come from a woman between 45 and 65 years old with Graves' ophthalmopathy.

In this sample, this clonotype turned up many times. This rearrangement joins TRBV6-5 to TRBJ1-2; tentatively, D is TRBD1 (5 bases). Germline V gene lookup returns CDR1 MNHEY and CDR2 SVGAGI. The ends were cut back, 3 bases at V and 4 bases at J, with 9 bases in the middle. This CDR3 contains 13 residues. The CDR3 nucleotides read TGTGCCAGCAGTTATAAGGGGTCCTATGGCTACACCTTC. It codes for CASSYKGSYGYTF.

The chain uses TRBV20-1 and TRBJ1-5, with TRBD1 matching 8 bases. The V and J ends lost 0 bases and 7 bases, in that order; junction bases with no gene match: 17. Germline loops: CDR1 DFQATT, CDR2 SNEGSKA (reference sequence). The CDR3 loop spans 18 amino acids. The CDR3 protein is CSARDQGIGQGGYQPQHF. The CDR3 region has the DNA TGCAGTGCTAGAGATCAGGGTATCGGACAGGGAGGATACCAGCCCCAGCATTTT.

On this clonotype itself: Being one base from a much bigger clone, this may be a read error. The J gene is TRBJ2-2, the V gene TRBV19; TRBD1 matches at 8 bases. CDR1 is LNHDA and CDR2 is SQIVND in the germline V gene (reference sequence). V was clipped by 9 bases and J by 5 bases; unmatched bases: 2. The CDR3 length is 12 residues. The CDR3 here is CASRQGTGELFF. The CDR3 coding sequence is TGTGCCAGCAGACAGGGGACCGGGGAGCTGTTTTTT.

Many counts were recorded for this clonotype. The chain couples TRBV24-1 to TRBJ2-7; D gene unclear. The CDR3 is 14 amino acids. Germline V gene data show CDR1 as KGHDR and CDR2 as SFDVKD. Trimming left V 3 bases short and J 6 bases short, with 14 bases between. The CDR3: CATSDPNPAGEQYF. CDR3 DNA sequence: TGTGCCACCAGTGATCCTAACCCCGCTGGCGAGCAGTACTTC.

This clonotype was seen only a few times. J is TRBJ2-5 and V is TRBV30; D is possibly TRBD2 (6 bases). The germline V gene encodes CDR1 GTSNPN and CDR2 SVGIG (reference sequence). Deletions cut 1 base from V and 1 base from J, with 10 bases between. The CDR3 consists of 14 residues. For the CDR3, the DNA is TGTGCCTGGAGTGCCAGACTAGGCCAAGAGACCCAGTACTTC. The encoded protein is CAWSARLGQETQYF.

The rearrangement uses TRBV12-3 or TRBV12-4 and TRBJ2-3; possibly TRBD1 for D (6 bases). The CDR3 loop spans 15 amino acids. V lost 3 bases and J lost 0, with 10 bases in between. CDR3 amino acids: CASSFWGTSTDTQYF. The CDR3 nucleotides read TGTGCCAGCAGTTTTTGGGGGACAAGCACAGATACGCAGTATTTT.

The rearrangement uses TRBV11-2 and TRBJ2-5; D remains ambiguous. CDR3 length: 16 amino acids. The germline CDR1 and CDR2 sequences are SGHAT and FQNNGV. V was pared by 2 bases and J by 0 bases, with 13 bases between. CDR3 amino acids: CASSLSGGGYQETQYF. The CDR3 DNA sequence: TGTGCCAGCAGCTTAAGTGGCGGTGGCTACCAAGAGACCCAGTACTTC.

The chain is built from TRBV7-9 and TRBJ1-5; D may be TRBD1 (5 bases). The CDR3 spans 15 residues. V was pared by 4 bases and J by 5 bases, with 15 bases between. CDR1 and CDR2 from the germline V gene are SEHNR and FQNEAQ (reference sequence). CDR3 loop: CASSSQTEWDQPQHF. In DNA form, the CDR3 reads TGTGCCAGCAGCTCGCAGACAGAATGGGATCAGCCCCAGCATTTT.

A word on this clonotype: A read error may account for a junction end that differs from germline. The chain has TRBV28 and TRBJ2-6, with 7 bases aligning to TRBD1. CDR1 and CDR2 from the germline V gene are MDHEN and SYDVKM. CDR3 length equals 17 residues. CDR3 amino acids: CASKLPGTATGANVLTF. DNA for the CDR3: TGTGCTAGCAAGCTACCCGGGACAGCCACTGGGGCCAACGTCCTGACTTTC.